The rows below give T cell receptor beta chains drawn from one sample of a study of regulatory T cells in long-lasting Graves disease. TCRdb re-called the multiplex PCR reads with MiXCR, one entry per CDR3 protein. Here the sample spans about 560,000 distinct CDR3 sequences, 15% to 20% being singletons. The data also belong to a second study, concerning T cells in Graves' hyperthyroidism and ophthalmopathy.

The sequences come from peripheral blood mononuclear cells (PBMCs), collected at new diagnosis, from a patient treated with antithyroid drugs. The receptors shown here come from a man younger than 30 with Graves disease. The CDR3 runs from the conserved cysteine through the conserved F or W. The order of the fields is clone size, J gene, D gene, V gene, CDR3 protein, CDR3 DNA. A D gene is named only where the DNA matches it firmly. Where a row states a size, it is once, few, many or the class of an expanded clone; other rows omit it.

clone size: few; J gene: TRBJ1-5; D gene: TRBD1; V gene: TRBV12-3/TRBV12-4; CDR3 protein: CASSPSDRDNQPQHF; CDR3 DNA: TGTGCCAGCAGTCCGTCGGACAGGGATAATCAGCCCCAGCATTTT
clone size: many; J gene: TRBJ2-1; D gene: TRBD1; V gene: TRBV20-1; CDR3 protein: CSARDYAPPDRENEQFF; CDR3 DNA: TGCAGTGCTAGAGACTACGCACCACCGGACAGGGAAAATGAGCAGTTCTTC
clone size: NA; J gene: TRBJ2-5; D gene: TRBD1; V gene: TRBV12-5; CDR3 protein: CASGLDQGAELRETQYF; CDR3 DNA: TGTGCTAGTGGTTTGGATCAGGGGGCTGAGTTGAGAGAGACCCAGTACTTC
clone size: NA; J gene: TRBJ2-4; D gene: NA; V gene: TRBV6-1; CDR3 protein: CASSPGWPKNIQYF; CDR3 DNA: TGTGCCAGCAGTCCGGGATGGCCCAAAAACATTCAGTACTTC
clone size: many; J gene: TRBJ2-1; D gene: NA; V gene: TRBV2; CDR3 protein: CASSVRLPYNEQFF; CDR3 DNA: TGTGCCAGCAGTGTCAGGTTACCCTACAATGAGCAGTTCTTC
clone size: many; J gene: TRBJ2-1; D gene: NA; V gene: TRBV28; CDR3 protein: CASSWALEGYNEQFF; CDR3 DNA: TGTGCCAGCAGTTGGGCCCTGGAAGGGTACAATGAGCAGTTCTTC
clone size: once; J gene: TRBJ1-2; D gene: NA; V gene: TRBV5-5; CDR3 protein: CASTTGGNYGYTF; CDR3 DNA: TGTGCCAGCACCACAGGAGGGAACTATGGCTACACCTTC
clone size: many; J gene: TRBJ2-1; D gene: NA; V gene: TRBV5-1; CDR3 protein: CASSLGTPRAENEQFF; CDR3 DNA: TGCGCCAGCAGCTTGGGGACTCCTCGGGCGGAGAATGAGCAGTTCTTC
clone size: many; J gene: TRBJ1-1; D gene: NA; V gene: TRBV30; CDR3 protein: CAWSADSNTEAFF; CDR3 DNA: TGTGCCTGGAGTGCAGACAGTAACACTGAAGCTTTCTTT
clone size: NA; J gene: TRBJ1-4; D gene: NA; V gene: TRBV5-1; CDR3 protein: CASSLVPGEKLFF; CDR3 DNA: TGCGCCAGCAGCTTGGTTCCGGGTGAAAAACTGTTTTTT
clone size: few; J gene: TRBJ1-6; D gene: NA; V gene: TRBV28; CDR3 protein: CASLGLGGSYNSPLHF; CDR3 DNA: TGTGCCAGCCTCGGGCTCGGGGGCTCCTATAATTCACCCCTCCACTTT
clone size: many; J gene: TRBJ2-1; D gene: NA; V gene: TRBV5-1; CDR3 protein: CASRTKVSNYNEQFF; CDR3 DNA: TGCGCCAGCAGAACTAAGGTTAGCAACTACAATGAGCAGTTCTTC
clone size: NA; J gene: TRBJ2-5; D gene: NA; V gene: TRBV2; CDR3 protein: CASRVTLGETQYF; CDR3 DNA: TGTGCCAGCAGGGTAACGCTGGGGGAGACCCAGTACTTC
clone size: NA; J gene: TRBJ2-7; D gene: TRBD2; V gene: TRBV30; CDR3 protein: CAWSVDSGTYEQYF; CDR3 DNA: TGTGCCTGGAGTGTAGATAGCGGGACCTACGAGCAGTACTTC
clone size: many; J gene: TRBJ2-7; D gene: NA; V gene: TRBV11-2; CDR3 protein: CASSPRALTYTYEQYF; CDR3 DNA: TGTGCCAGCAGCCCCAGGGCTCTCACGTACACCTACGAGCAGTACTTC